This T cell receptor (beta chain) was retrieved from a study of cytomegalovirus exposure and HLA in healthy donors. Researchers ran the PCR with 60 Vbeta and 13 Jbeta primers. This table comes from immunoSEQ multiplex PCR, and its TCRdb copy is limited to in-frame clones, with some not included. The table includes 99,000 or so clones, around 63% detected once. The CDR3 runs 13 residues. CDR1 SGDLS and CDR2 YYNGEE come from the germline V gene. The J segment lost 0 bases and the V segment lost 3 bases, leaving 0 bases of the junction unmatched. General observations from the study: Later, an analysis found that common viral pathogens appeared to be linked with several of the most significant clusters. TCR beta sequences reportedly predicted the HLA-A and HLA-B alleles of most subjects accurately.

About this clone itself: What it binds is not known.

The material sequenced was PBMCs. This receptor was taken from a man in his thirties or forties in good health and CMV-seronegative. V and J are TRBV9 and TRBJ2-7; the match to TRBD2 covers 7 bases. CDR3 sequence reads: CASSGGSSYEQYF. The CDR3 coding sequence is TGTGCCAGCAGCGGCGGGAGCTCCTACGAGCAGTACTTC. Full variable domain (rest looked up from reference TRBV9 and TRBJ2-7): DSGVTQTPKHLITATGQRVTLRCSPRSGDLSVYWYQQSLDQGLQFLIQYYNGEERAKGNILERFSAQQFPDLHSELNLSSLELGDSALYFCASSGGSSYEQYFGPGTRLTVT.